What follows is one T cell receptor (beta chain) and its context. Its antigen remains undetermined. There are no base qualities to consult, and no much larger clone falls within one base. CDR1 and CDR2, looked up from the germline V gene, are SGHAT and FQNNGV. The germline V and J ends show losses of 0 bases and 3 bases respectively, and no gene match explains 3 bases of the junction. Its CDR3 holds 15 amino acids, cysteine through phenylalanine. Only the CDR3 portion is preserved as DNA: 45 bases, with reading frame beginning at the first base. This specimen comes from a study of T cell changes during pregnancy in multiple sclerosis (dated by TCRdb to between 2018 and 2021). Describing the broader study: In women with multiple sclerosis, the researchers looked at how the T cell repertoire shifted as pregnancy progressed.

The protocol used for the library was the immunoSEQ multiplex PCR assay. TCRdb obtained this table from immuneACCESS and retained in-frame rearrangements with V and J assigned. These tables miss some clones; where compared with another copy, unresolved V genes account for less than half of the shortfall, and the remainder is unexplained. A total of around 30,000 clones appear in this sample, under 95% of them only once. The ten biggest clones cover approximately 0.43% of the sample. The input for sequencing was CD4+ T cells from peripheral blood mononuclear cells, taken after pregnancy. The receptor chain draws on TRBV11-2 and TRBJ2-7; 9 bases in the junction line up with TRBD2. This receptor was obtained from a female donor with multiple sclerosis, enrolled in a pregnancy study. Read as DNA, the sequence is TGTGCCAGCAGCTTAGAGGTAGCGGGAGTCTACGAGCAGTACTTC. Protein translation: CASSLEVAGVYEQYF.